This T cell receptor (beta chain) was captured in a study of cytomegalovirus exposure and HLA in healthy donors. Overall study context: A subsequent analysis reported that the roughly 120 validation repertoires were produced on the same platform that had also been used for the 600 to 800 first-cohort repertoires.

Here immunoSEQ multiplex PCR was the method, and the copy in TCRdb shows in-frame clones only, minus some. The sample consists of some 200,000 clones, about nine tenths of them appearing once. Per the germline V gene, CDR1 is SGDLS and CDR2 is YYNGEE. CDR3 length equals 14 residues. Trimming cost V 3 bases and J 1 base, with 11 bases left between them. The TCR originated in a man aged 30 to 39 in good health and CMV-seropositive. The chain links TRBV9 to TRBJ2-7; D perhaps matches TRBD2 (5 bases). Sequenced material: PBMCs. DNA for the CDR3: TGTGCCAGCAGCGCAACAGCGGAGTCCTACGAGCAGTACTTC. It encodes CASSATAESYEQYF. The full variable domain, rest sourced from reference TRBV9 and TRBJ2-7, is DSGVTQTPKHLITATGQRVTLRCSPRSGDLSVYWYQQSLDQGLQFLIQYYNGEERAKGNILERFSAQQFPDLHSELNLSSLELGDSALYFCASSATAESYEQYFGPGTRLTVT.